These 31 T cell receptor beta chains came from one sample sequenced in a study of response to subunit inactivated influenza vaccine. One entry per CDR3 protein, called by TCRdb with MiXCR from the RT-PCR reads. The repertoire holds about 540,000 distinct CDR3 sequences, under 25% seen once, with around 2.8% in the top ten. Another study also made use of these data, one on T cells expressing NK-cell markers. That report notes: A 5'RACE template switching approach incorporating UMIs was used to make TCR beta cDNA.

The sequencing used CD4+ T cells sorted from PBMCs, collected 11 to 12 days after vaccination. The source of these receptors is a man aged 50 to 60 who received an inactivated influenza vaccine.

J is TRBJ2-7 and V is TRBV21-1; the DNA was not used to check the table's D call, TRBD1. TRBV21-1 constitutes a pseudogene. This CDR3 is built from 15 residues. Here the CDR3 reads CASTSYPDGDGEQYF. CDR3 coding DNA: TGTGCCAGCACCTCCTATCCGGATGGGGACGGCGAGCAGTACTTC.

This clonotype was counted between two and nine times. The rearrangement uses TRBV5-1 and TRBJ2-1, with D possibly being TRBD2 (6 bases). The V gene's germline CDR1 is SGHRS and CDR2 YFSETQ. This CDR3 has 16 residues. V lost 3 bases and J lost 2, with 15 bases in between. The CDR3 loop is CASSSGSGSAYNEQFF. The CDR3 DNA is TGCGCCAGCAGCTCCGGTAGCGGTTCAGCCTACAATGAGCAGTTCTTC.

The chain joins TRBV12-3 or TRBV12-4 to TRBJ2-2; 12 positions agree with TRBD2. The length of the CDR3 is 15 residues. V lost 7 bases, J lost 4 bases, and 4 bases stayed unmatched. The CDR3 here is CASTMGLAGTGELFF. The CDR3, as DNA: TGTGCCAGCACCATGGGACTAGCGGGCACCGGGGAGCTGTTTTTT.

V and J are TRBV18 and TRBJ1-1; the D gene is possibly TRBD1 (5 bases). This CDR3 is built from 12 residues. V lost 1 base to trimming and J lost 10 bases, with 10 bases between them. The germline V gene encodes CDR1 KGHSH and CDR2 LQKENI. This chain's CDR3 is CASSPLQGGAFF. The CDR3 DNA reads as TGTGCCAGCTCACCACTGCAGGGTGGAGCTTTCTTT.

This clonotype was seen a handful of times. The rearrangement uses TRBV20-1 and TRBJ1-2; TRBD1 agrees at 10 bases. The V gene's germline CDR1 is DFQATT and CDR2 SNEGSKA (reference sequence). Unmatched junction bases numbered 7, after V lost 3 bases and J lost 3 bases. The CDR3 has 15 amino acids. DNA for the CDR3: TGCAGTGCTAGTCGACAGGGGGCAGGGGACTATGGCTACACCTTC. This sequence encodes CSASRQGAGDYGYTF.

In this sample, this clonotype turned up a few times. The chain carries TRBV20-1 and TRBJ2-7, with 8 positions matching TRBD2. Germline CDR1 DFQATT, CDR2 SNEGSKA (reference sequence). V lost 3 bases, J lost 4 bases, and 8 bases stayed unmatched. The CDR3 extends over 14 amino acids. The CDR3 region has the DNA TGCAGTGCTAGTCGAGGGACTAGGATGTACGAGCAGTACTTC. Translation: CSASRGTRMYEQYF.

V gene TRBV5-1 combines with J gene TRBJ1-6, with D unclear. V was pared by 0 bases and J by 5 bases, with 6 bases between. The CDR3 sequence is 14 residues long. Germline CDR1 reads SGHRS; CDR2 reads YFSETQ. The CDR3 reads CASSLVRDNSPLHF. The CDR3 region has the DNA TGCGCCAGCAGCTTGGTCAGAGATAATTCACCCCTCCACTTT.

A few counts support this clonotype. The chain is built from TRBV9 and TRBJ2-7; D is unresolved. CDR1 and CDR2 from the germline V gene are SGDLS and YYNGEE. This CDR3 comprises 13 residues. Trimming pared 0 bases from V and 5 bases from J, leaving 9 bases between. The CDR3 DNA reads as TGTGCCAGCAGCGTAGAACCTACCAACGAGCAGTACTTC. The encoded protein is CASSVEPTNEQYF. Full variable domain (rest looked up from reference TRBV9 and TRBJ2-7): DSGVTQTPKHLITATGQRVTLRCSPRSGDLSVYWYQQSLDQGLQFLIQYYNGEERAKGNILERFSAQQFPDLHSELNLSSLELGDSALYFCASSVEPTNEQYFGPGTRLTVT.

The gene calls are TRBV18 and TRBJ2-7; D is ambiguous. The germline CDR1 and CDR2 sequences are KGHSH and LQKENI. The ends were cut back, 2 bases at V and 4 bases at J, with 18 bases in the middle. This CDR3 region has 16 residues. For the CDR3, the DNA is TGTGCCAGCTCACCAATCGCTCCCCCGGTAAGGTACGAGCAGTACTTC. It is translated as CASSPIAPPVRYEQYF.

The V and J genes are TRBV6-2 or TRBV6-3 and TRBJ1-1; possible D gene TRBD1, 5 bases. V was trimmed by 2 bases and J by 1 base, leaving 17 bases between them. Germline CDR1 reads MNHEY; CDR2 reads SVGEGT. The CDR3 spans 17 residues. The CDR3 here is CASSYPTGGRGNTEAFF. The DNA of the CDR3 is TGTGCCAGCAGTTACCCGACGGGGGGTCGTGGGAACACTGAAGCTTTCTTT.

This clonotype was detected only a few times. The chain combines TRBV7-9 with TRBJ2-1; 10 bases are a match to TRBD1. Looked up from germline, CDR1 is SEHNR and CDR2 is FQNEAQ (reference sequence). The CDR3 contains 17 residues. The V and J ends lost 5 bases and 6 bases, in that order; junction bases with no gene match: 13. CDR3 in amino acids: CASSAKGWGQGSNEQFF. As DNA, the CDR3 is TGTGCCAGCAGCGCCAAAGGTTGGGGACAGGGGAGCAATGAGCAGTTCTTC.

This clonotype was detected a few times. The chain combines TRBV20-1 with TRBJ1-5; no reliable D call. V was pared by 2 bases and J by 1 base, with 9 bases between. Germline loops: CDR1 DFQATT, CDR2 SNEGSKA (reference sequence). CDR3 length equals 14 residues. CDR3 in amino acids: CSARSQISNQPQHF. CDR3 nucleotides: TGCAGTGCTAGATCGCAGATAAGCAATCAGCCCCAGCATTTT.

This chain joins TRBV14 and TRBJ2-1; a weak D match, TRBD1 (6 bases). Trimming left V 4 bases short and J 7 bases short, with 17 bases between. The germline V gene encodes CDR1 SGHDN and CDR2 FVKESK. This CDR3 spans 15 amino acids. The chain's CDR3 is CASSRRDILFNEQFF. Here the CDR3 DNA reads TGTGCCAGCAGCCGCCGGGACATCCTTTTTAATGAGCAGTTCTTC.

This clonotype was seen just once. This sequence joins TRBV27 and TRBJ2-7; 7 bases line up with TRBD1. This CDR3 region has 14 residues. The V gene's germline CDR1 is MNHEY and CDR2 SMNVEV (reference sequence). V trimming: 3 bases; J trimming: 4 bases; junction bases outside the gene matches: 6. DNA of the CDR3: TGTGCCAGCAGTTTTTACAGGGGTAGTTACGAGCAGTACTTC. Translation gives CASSFYRGSYEQYF.

This chain connects TRBV3-1 to TRBJ2-7, with D tentatively TRBD2 (7 bases). Trimming left V 4 bases short and J 5 bases short, with 12 bases between. Germline CDR1 and CDR2: LGHDT and YNNKEL (reference sequence). This CDR3 has 13 residues. The CDR3 coding sequence is TGTGCCAGCAGCCGGAAAGGGGGGGACGAGCAGTACTTC. Translation: CASSRKGGDEQYF.

The table lists this clonotype with a few counts. The CDR3 loop is CASSPEGLRVNEQFF. Here the CDR3 DNA reads TGTGCCAGCAGCCCCGAGGGTCTCAGGGTCAATGAGCAGTTCTTC. V usage is TRBV6-1 and J usage is TRBJ2-1, with D perhaps matching TRBD1 or TRBD2 (5 bases each). Trimming stripped 6 bases from V and 6 bases from J, with 18 bases between. The germline CDR1 and CDR2 sequences are MNHNS and SASEGT. The CDR3 covers 15 residues.

The V call is TRBV29-1, the J call TRBJ2-1, with 11 bases that match TRBD2. This CDR3 is 16 amino acids long. Germline loops: CDR1 SQVTM, CDR2 ANQGSEA. J lost 7 bases, V lost 0 bases, and 8 bases had no gene match. The chain's CDR3 is CSVEDLLSGRANEQFF. The CDR3 nucleotides read TGCAGCGTTGAAGATCTTCTTAGCGGGAGGGCAAATGAGCAGTTCTTC.

The chain couples TRBV12-3 or TRBV12-4 to TRBJ2-1; D is possibly TRBD1 (5 bases). Between the trimmed V and J ends, which lost 1 base and 6 bases, there was a span of 7 bases. The CDR3 consists of 13 residues. CDR3 in amino acids: CASSLGQINEQFF. CDR3 nucleotide sequence: TGTGCCAGCAGTTTAGGACAGATCAATGAGCAGTTCTTC.

This clonotype was seen only a few times. The chain links TRBV20-1 to TRBJ2-1, with 7 positions matching TRBD1. Germline V gene lookup returns CDR1 DFQATT and CDR2 SNEGSKA (reference sequence). CDR3 length: 15 amino acids. Trimming removed 6 bases from V and 4 bases from J; junction bases left unmatched: 12. CDR3 sequence: CSALFRQGRYNEQFF. The CDR3 DNA follows: TGCAGTGCGTTATTTAGACAGGGCCGTTACAATGAGCAGTTCTTC.

The chain recombines TRBV20-1 with TRBJ2-2, with TRBD1 matching over 8 bases. The germline V gene encodes CDR1 DFQATT and CDR2 SNEGSKA (reference sequence). This CDR3 is 14 amino acids long. With V trimmed by 0 bases and J by 7 bases, 4 bases remained unmatched. The CDR3 loop reads CSARDTGGGGELFF. The CDR3 nucleotides are TGCAGTGCTAGAGATACAGGGGGAGGCGGGGAGCTGTTTTTT.

This clonotype was found a few times. V and J are TRBV7-2 and TRBJ2-1; D is possibly TRBD2 (6 bases). The length of the CDR3 is 13 residues. Trimming shortened V by 5 bases and J by 8 bases, and 13 bases separated the two germline ends. CDR1 is SGHTA, CDR2 FQGNSA, per germline. The DNA for the CDR3 is TGTGCCAGCAGCGGGAGGACGGCCCATGAGCAGTTCTTC. It yields the protein CASSGRTAHEQFF.

In DNA, the CDR3 is TGCAGCGTTGAAGCGGGGGGGGCTAGCGGGAGGGTGGAAGATACGCAGTATTTT. Translation gives CSVEAGGASGRVEDTQYF. This chain uses TRBV29-1 with TRBJ2-3; 12 positions agree with TRBD2. CDR1 and CDR2 from the germline V gene are SQVTM and ANQGSEA. This CDR3 has 18 amino acids. V was clipped by 1 base and J by 5 bases; unmatched bases: 13.

The chain couples TRBV20-1 to TRBJ2-1; TRBD2 is a possible D gene (7 bases). The CDR3 has 13 amino acids. Germline values: CDR1 DFQATT, CDR2 SNEGSKA (reference sequence). Trimming shortened V by 3 bases and J by 7 bases, and 13 bases separated the two germline ends. This chain's CDR3 is CSASGGPGNEQFF. The CDR3 DNA reads TGCAGTGCTAGCGGGGGGCCGGGGAATGAGCAGTTCTTC.

J is TRBJ2-5 and V is TRBV12-2; the table's D call, TRBD2, was not checked against the DNA. TRBV12-2 is flagged as a pseudogene. The CDR3 loop spans 14 amino acids. CDR3 amino acids: CASRLVGHQETQYF. DNA of the CDR3: TGTGCAAGTCGCTTAGTAGGGCATCAAGAGACCCAGTACTTC.

This clonotype has just a few counts. This chain uses TRBV10-1 with TRBJ2-1; 7 positions match TRBD1. Unmatched junction bases numbered 11, after V lost 3 bases and J lost 9 bases. Germline V gives CDR1 WNHNN, CDR2 SYGVQD (reference sequence). The CDR3 is 15 amino acids. The CDR3 loop reads CASSEGQAAAFEQFF. Here the CDR3 DNA reads TGCGCCAGCAGTGAAGGACAGGCCGCAGCTTTTGAGCAGTTCTTC.

The chain carries TRBV12-3 or TRBV12-4 and TRBJ2-3; TRBD2 is a possible D gene (6 bases). Trimming shortened V by 7 bases and J by 3 bases, and 14 bases separated the two germline ends. The CDR3 is 14 residues long. DNA for the CDR3: TGTGCCAGCACCCGAATGGGGGGAACAGATACGCAGTATTTT. Translated, it gives CASTRMGGTDTQYF.

The gene calls are TRBV6-6 and TRBJ2-5; D is ambiguous. This CDR3 has 11 amino acids. Germline CDR1 reads MNHNY; CDR2 reads SVGAGI (reference sequence). V was cut by 9 bases and J by 5 bases, with 10 bases left in between. For the CDR3, the DNA is TGTGCCAGTAGATCGGGTGAGACCCAGTACTTC. This sequence encodes CASRSGETQYF.

This clonotype was counted between two and nine times. V usage is TRBV6-2 or TRBV6-3 and J usage is TRBJ2-2, with D possibly being TRBD1 (6 bases). The V and J ends lost 4 bases and 7 bases respectively, with 22 bases between them. CDR1 and CDR2 from the germline V gene are MNHEY and SVGEGT. The CDR3 has 17 amino acids. Written as DNA, the CDR3 is TGTGCCAGCAGTTCTTACCCGGGACATCGAACAAGCGGGGAGCTGTTTTTT. It translates to CASSSYPGHRTSGELFF.

The chain has TRBV6-2 or TRBV6-3 and TRBJ2-7; D remains ambiguous. V was trimmed by 5 bases and J by 5 bases, leaving 13 bases between them. This CDR3 comprises 13 residues. From germline, CDR1 is MNHEY and CDR2 SVGEGT. The CDR3 sequence: CASSKYLENEQYF. The CDR3, as DNA: TGTGCCAGCAGTAAATATCTTGAGAACGAGCAGTACTTC.

The table lists this clonotype with many counts. The rearrangement uses TRBV20-1 and TRBJ1-1; D may be TRBD1 (6 bases). The germline V and J ends were trimmed by 1 base and 4 bases, with 13 bases remaining between them. Germline CDR1 reads DFQATT; CDR2 reads SNEGSKA (reference sequence). The CDR3 consists of 14 residues. The CDR3 here is CSARVGGGVTEAFF. The CDR3 nucleotides read TGCAGTGCTAGAGTAGGCGGGGGCGTCACTGAAGCTTTCTTT.

The chain uses TRBV30 and TRBJ2-4, with D uncertain. This CDR3 is 12 amino acids long. Trimming removed 5 bases at V and 0 bases at J, with 5 bases between. The germline V gene has CDR1 GTSNPN and CDR2 SVGIG (reference sequence). CDR3 protein: CAWGLAKNIQYF. In nucleotides, the CDR3 is TGTGCCTGGGGTCTAGCCAAAAACATTCAGTACTTC.